The 6 T cell receptor beta chains listed next were all sequenced from one sample in a study of identical twins. MiXCR was run by TCRdb on the 5' RACE reads, yielding one entry per CDR3 protein. Of roughly 1.6 million distinct CDR3 sequences in the sample, less than 35% were seen once. The material sequenced was cord blood. The receptors come from a newborn girl in good health.

This clonotype was counted a few times. The chain links TRBV7-2 to TRBJ2-7; tentatively, D is TRBD1 (6 bases). Germline CDR1 and CDR2: SGHTA and FQGNSA. Trimming pared 6 bases from V and 3 bases from J, leaving 15 bases between. This CDR3 contains 14 residues. The CDR3 protein is CASSSDSFFYEQYF. The CDR3 DNA reads as TGTGCCAGCAGTTCGGACAGCTTTTTCTACGAGCAGTACTTC. The complete variable domain, with remaining parts taken from reference TRBV7-2 and TRBJ2-7, reads GAGVSQSPSNKVTEKGKDVELRCDPISGHTALYWYRQSLGQGLEFLIYFQGNSAPDKSGLPSDRFSAERTGGSVSTLTIQRTQQEDSAVYLCASSSDSFFYEQYFGPGTRLTVT.

The rearrangement uses TRBV2 and TRBJ1-4; the match to TRBD1 covers 9 bases. Germline V gene data show CDR1 as SNHLY and CDR2 as FYNNEI. V was clipped by 5 bases and J by 7 bases; unmatched bases: 5. CDR3 length equals 14 residues. The CDR3 loop is CASSWTGESEKLFF. The DNA for the CDR3 is TGTGCCAGCAGTTGGACAGGGGAAAGTGAAAAACTGTTTTTT.

The J gene is TRBJ2-1, the V gene TRBV5-1, with D possibly called TRBD1 or TRBD2 (5 bases each). With the DNA end fitting TRBJ2-7 better, the J assignment may be wrong. The CDR3 loop spans 14 amino acids. Germline CDR1 is SGHRS and CDR2 is YFSETQ. The CDR3 sequence is CASSLGGVDNEQYF. CDR3 DNA: TGCGCCAGCAGCTTGGGAGGGGTTGACAATGAGCAGTACTTC.

A few counts support this clonotype. In DNA form, the CDR3 reads TGTGCCAGCAGTGTGGCGGGACAATCCTACGAGCAGTACTTC. Translating gives CASSVAGQSYEQYF. The chain is built from TRBV6-1 and TRBJ2-7; TRBD1 or TRBD2 may be the D gene (6 bases each). The V gene's germline CDR1 is MNHNS and CDR2 SASEGT. V dropped 4 bases and J dropped 1 base, with 11 bases sitting between them. The CDR3 has 14 amino acids.

This clonotype has just a few counts. The V and J genes are TRBV3-1 and TRBJ2-1; D unresolved. Trimming took 1 base from V and 9 from J, leaving 13 bases between them. Germline V gives CDR1 LGHDT, CDR2 YNNKEL (reference sequence). The CDR3 loop spans 14 amino acids. The CDR3 reads CASSQGAHVGEQFF. The CDR3 bases are TGTGCCAGCAGCCAAGGGGCCCACGTGGGTGAGCAGTTCTTC.

The V and J genes are TRBV5-1 and TRBJ1-1; 7 bases map to TRBD1. Germline V gene sequence: CDR1 SGHRS, CDR2 YFSETQ. Trimming removed 4 bases from V and 7 bases from J; junction bases left unmatched: 10. The CDR3 is 14 amino acids. The CDR3 sequence: CASSQTGHGDEAFF. The CDR3 DNA follows: TGCGCCAGCAGCCAGACAGGGCATGGGGATGAAGCTTTCTTT. The full variable domain, its missing parts supplied by reference TRBV5-1 and TRBJ1-1, is KAGVTQTPRYLIKTRGQQVTLSCSPISGHRSVSWYQQTPGQGLQFLFEYFSETQRNKGNFPGRFSGRQFSNSRSEMNVSTLELGDSALYLCASSQTGHGDEAFFGQGTRLTVV.